The present TCR beta chain was sequenced within a study of blood T cell repertoires in COVID-19. About the study: Sample material is recorded as cDNA or gDNA derived from T cells, B-cell-depleted T cells, or PBMCs.

All enrollees were roughly 18 to 89 years old and from about two dozen US areas. Participants classified as exposed had met a COVID-19 case within 2 weeks before study entry. This CDR3 contains 14 residues. Trimming stripped 4 bases from V and 1 base from J, with 10 bases between. Per germline, CDR1 SNHLY and CDR2 FYNNEI. In the authors' workflow: Nucleated cell counts were estimated from reference gene primer amplification. Sequencing was performed with immunoSEQ multiplex PCR; in TCRdb, only in-frame clones are kept and a portion is missing. V and J calls and clone size are copied from that table; D and trimming were computed from the DNA. This sample has approximately 140,000 clones; 87% occur once, and the top ten carry 3.5% to 4.5%.

The sample was PBMCs or T cells enriched from blood (not recorded which). The J gene is TRBJ1-1, the V gene TRBV2, with D unresolved. This clonotype was sampled from a woman in her thirties or forties who had been exposed to COVID-19. CDR3 residues: CASSVELANTEAFF. CDR3 coding DNA: TGTGCCAGCAGTGTGGAGCTTGCGAACACTGAAGCTTTCTTT.